A selection of T cell receptor beta chains follows, all from one sample in a study of vaccination and CD4 T cells after COVID-19. For these receptors, no antigen is known. TCRdb re-called the PCR reads through MiXCR, storing one row per CDR3 protein. The table shows about 17,000 distinct CDR3 sequences, with 50% to 65% occurring only once. The sequencing input was CD4+ T cells from blood, cultured in vitro. These receptors all come from a human donor who had recovered from COVID-19. Each CDR3 is given without its conserved first and last residue. Clone size is given for some rows only: seen once, a few or many times, or a class if the clone is expanded.

TRBV11-3,TRBJ2-2,few,ASSSPLLGELF
TRBV6-5,TRBJ2-5,-,ASSYSTPYQETQY
TRBV7-2,TRBJ2-2,-,ASRLTGHQFANTGELF
TRBV11-3,TRBJ2-5,-,ASSLDRGRAVGETQY
TRBV7-9,TRBJ2-7,few,ASRSSGASYEQY
TRBV7-8,TRBJ2-3,few,ASSYGRELITDTQY
TRBV2,TRBJ1-5,-,ASSAGQNYQPQH
TRBV7-7,TRBJ2-5,few,ASSPTSGTSKY
TRBV7-9,TRBJ2-3,few,ASSLVQITDTQY
TRBV10-3,TRBJ2-3,-,AIRGGTDTQY
TRBV6-4,TRBJ1-6,-,ASSDSMNSPLH
TRBV10-3,TRBJ2-3,-,AISMNSGKSADTQY
TRBV5-3,TRBJ2-1,-,ASSFTAGNEQF
TRBV5-8,TRBJ1-6,-,ASSSWAGTTPLH
TRBV15,TRBJ2-3,-,ATSSGLAAADTQY
TRBV20-1,TRBJ1-3,-,SADSGNTIY
TRBV19,TRBJ2-5,-,ASSRFGTGGITGETQY
TRBV18,TRBJ1-1,-,ASSLGGARTEAF
TRBV20-1,TRBJ1-1,-,SAMEGLNTEAF
TRBV7-2,TRBJ1-2,once,ASNRYRGQGYT
TRBV5-1,TRBJ1-2,-,ASSTGQINYGYT
TRBV7-2,TRBJ2-1,-,ASSSSGGAYNEQF
TRBV4-3,TRBJ2-5,-,ASSQAGALGGTQY
TRBV7-2,TRBJ2-3,-,ASSLNSPDTQY
TRBV20-1,TRBJ2-1,-,SAKVPSSYNEQF
TRBV27,TRBJ1-3,few,ASRPSSGNTIY
TRBV4-3,TRBJ1-2,few,ASRRTHQDYGYT
TRBV19,TRBJ1-1,few,ASIGTAGIANTEAF
TRBV7-2,TRBJ1-1,-,ASSLVYRATEAF
TRBV24-1,TRBJ2-3,-,ATSEADRASTDTQY
TRBV20-1,TRBJ1-2,-,SAAPAYGYT
TRBV7-8,TRBJ1-1,-,ASSSRGQVNTEAF
TRBV20-1,TRBJ1-1,few,SARQNLNTEAF
TRBV20-1,TRBJ1-2,few,SANRDNYGYT
TRBV19,TRBJ2-3,-,ASSIFAGGPTDTQY
TRBV4-2,TRBJ2-2,-,ASSQVSGRAPGELF
TRBV4-1,TRBJ1-3,-,ASSRSGISGNTIY
TRBV20-1,TRBJ1-6,-,SAPGQTNSPLH
TRBV10-3,TRBJ2-3,-,AIRDSSTDTQY
TRBV20-1,TRBJ2-1,-,SASWGPRYNEQF
TRBV27,TRBJ2-3,-,ASSDLQGPHYTDTQY
TRBV7-2,TRBJ2-5,-,ASSQSPETQY
TRBV27,TRBJ2-3,-,ASSFSGTSGSPTDTQY
TRBV4-3,TRBJ2-2,-,ASSQDRVGELF
TRBV20-1,TRBJ1-1,-,SARMGPDFLNTEAF
TRBV6-1,TRBJ2-5,-,ASSNRLAGEETQY
TRBV24-1,TRBJ2-3,-,ATSDHQITDTQY
TRBV7-8,TRBJ1-6,-,ASSLGDRQINSPLH
TRBV7-9,TRBJ2-5,-,ASSIAGQETQY
TRBV4-2,TRBJ1-1,once,ASSQGSGNTEAF
TRBV10-3,TRBJ2-3,-,AIKGSAGPHTDTQY
TRBV2,TRBJ2-3,-,ASSPDLSTDTQY
TRBV7-9,TRBJ2-7,-,ASSPTPRDGSYEQY
TRBV6-1,TRBJ1-2,few,ASSEYSGGYGYT